These 18 T cell receptor beta chains were sequenced from one sample in a study of T cells in Graves' hyperthyroidism and ophthalmopathy. Amplification yielded TCR beta CDR3 regions, with RNA transcripts as the source. First-round RT-PCR targeting the TCR CDR3 was performed with the HTBI primer set. Via MiXCR, TCRdb re-called the multiplex PCR reads, giving one row per CDR3 protein. Of around 520,000 distinct CDR3 sequences in the sample, 14% were seen once. What was sequenced was blood. Every receptor here comes from a woman aged 18-30 years with Graves' hyperthyroidism.

This clonotype occurred many times. This rearrangement joins TRBV18 to TRBJ2-3; D possibly uses TRBD1 or TRBD2 (5 bases each). Germline V CDR1 and CDR2: KGHSH, LQKENI. The CDR3 extends over 15 amino acids. With 3 bases removed from V and 2 bases from J, the gap between germline ends came to 12 bases. The CDR3 bases are TGTGCCAGCTCACCGGACATGGGGGACACAGATACGCAGTATTTT. Amino acid sequence: CASSPDMGDTDTQYF.

This clonotype came up a few times. This chain connects TRBV6-5 to TRBJ1-5; tentatively, D is TRBD1 (5 bases). This CDR3 has 15 amino acids. V was pared by 0 bases and J by 0 bases, with 6 bases between. Germline V gene sequence: CDR1 MNHEY, CDR2 SVGAGI. The CDR3 coding sequence is TGTGCCAGCAGTTACTCTAGGGGTAGCAATCAGCCCCAGCATTTT. Protein: CASSYSRGSNQPQHF.

V gene TRBV5-1 combines with J gene TRBJ2-6, with 8 nucleotides matching TRBD1. V lost 4 bases and J lost 10; bases outside the gene matches: 13. Germline V CDR1 and CDR2: SGHRS, YFSETQ. The CDR3 extends over 16 amino acids. As DNA, the CDR3 is TGCGCCAGCAGCCATTACGACAGGGGTGAGGCAAACGTCCTGACTTTC. This encodes CASSHYDRGEANVLTF. The entire variable domain, with the rest obtained from reference TRBV5-1 and TRBJ2-6, is as follows: KAGVTQTPRYLIKTRGQQVTLSCSPISGHRSVSWYQQTPGQGLQFLFEYFSETQRNKGNFPGRFSGRQFSNSRSEMNVSTLELGDSALYLCASSHYDRGEANVLTFGAGSRLTVL.

Only a few counts were recorded for this clonotype. A clone one base away is much larger, so this may be a read error. The CDR3 reads CASSSNLLRETGELFF. DNA of the CDR3: TGTGCCAGCAGCTCGAACCTCCTCCGGGAGACCGGGGAGCTGTTTTTT. This sequence joins TRBV2 and TRBJ2-2, with D possibly being TRBD2 (6 bases). Germline V CDR1 and CDR2: SNHLY, FYNNEI. The CDR3 has 16 amino acids. The ends were cut back, 6 bases at V and 5 bases at J, with 19 bases in the middle.

This clonotype was seen only a few times. The chain couples TRBV19 to TRBJ2-3; tentative D call: TRBD2 (6 bases). V was pared by 6 bases and J by 3 bases, with 10 bases between. CDR3 length: 13 residues. From germline, CDR1 is LNHDA and CDR2 SQIVND (reference sequence). DNA for the CDR3: TGTGCCAGTAGACGGGAGACGACAGATACGCAGTATTTT. Its translation: CASRRETTDTQYF.

This chain connects TRBV13 to TRBJ2-1; D is possibly TRBD2 (6 bases). CDR1 is PRHDT and CDR2 is FYEKMQ in the germline V gene (reference sequence). This CDR3 is built from 15 residues. The V gene lost 0 bases and the J gene lost 7 bases, with 13 bases spanning the gap. CDR3 sequence reads: CASSLGVAGGNEQFF. CDR3 DNA sequence: TGTGCCAGCAGCTTAGGTGTGGCTGGGGGGAATGAGCAGTTCTTC.

The table lists this clonotype with many counts. The J gene is TRBJ2-3, the V gene TRBV3-1; unclear D gene. V was pared by 4 bases and J by 4 bases, with 9 bases between. CDR1 is LGHDT and CDR2 is YNNKEL in the germline V gene (reference sequence). This CDR3 is built from 13 residues. CDR3 nucleotide sequence: TGTGCCAGCAGCCCCGATGTGGCAGATACGCAGTATTTT. It yields the protein CASSPDVADTQYF.

This clonotype was seen many times. The chain recombines TRBV29-1 with TRBJ1-1; D might be TRBD1 (6 bases). With 6 bases removed from V and 7 bases from J, the gap between germline ends came to 9 bases. The CDR3 consists of 10 residues. Germline CDR1 reads SQVTM; CDR2 reads ANQGSEA. The DNA of the CDR3 is TGCAGCGTCGCGGACAGTGAAGCTTTCTTT. Translating it yields CSVADSEAFF.

This clonotype was detected ten times or more. The J gene is TRBJ1-5, the V gene TRBV7-8; no firm D call. CDR1 SGHVS and CDR2 FQNEAQ come from the germline V gene. V gave up 7 bases and J gave up 1 base, with 14 bases separating them. This CDR3 contains 15 residues. The CDR3 DNA reads TGTGCCAGCAACTCAAACAGCGTCAGCAATCAGCCCCAGCATTTT. This codes for CASNSNSVSNQPQHF.

This clonotype has just a few counts. The chain links TRBV27 to TRBJ2-3, with 8 nucleotides matching TRBD2. This CDR3 contains 16 residues. Trimming removed 6 bases from V and 1 base from J; junction bases left unmatched: 9. CDR1 and CDR2 from the germline V gene are MNHEY and SMNVEV (reference sequence). The CDR3 here is CASRAYSGRGTDTQYF. The CDR3, as DNA: TGTGCCAGCAGAGCCTACAGCGGGAGAGGCACAGATACGCAGTATTTT.

This clonotype showed up just a few times. J is TRBJ2-7 and V is TRBV19, with D maybe TRBD2 (5 bases). Germline V gene sequence: CDR1 LNHDA, CDR2 SQIVND (reference sequence). This CDR3 is 15 amino acids long. V was clipped by 3 bases and J by 2 bases, with 14 bases between them. The CDR3 sequence: CASSMSSVGTYEQYF. The CDR3 DNA reads as TGTGCCAGTAGTATGTCTTCGGTCGGGACCTACGAGCAGTACTTC.

The sample holds many counts of this clonotype. One end of the junction does not line up with germline, which may come from a read error. The J gene is TRBJ1-2, the V gene TRBV2; D not resolved. The CDR3 is 13 residues long. Germline V CDR1 and CDR2: SNHLY, FYNNEI. The CDR3 DNA reads as TGTGCCAGCAGAGAAGAGGCTAACTATGGCTACACCTTC. As protein: CASREEANYGYTF. Looking up the rest from reference TRBV2 and TRBJ1-2 gives the full variable domain: EPEVTQTPSHQVTQMGQEVILRCVPISNHLYFYWYRQILGQKVEFLVSFYNNEISEKSEIFDDQFSVERPDGSNFTLKIRSTKLEDSAMYFCASREEANYGYTFGSGTRLTVV.

This clonotype was recorded a few times. The junction departs from the called germline gene at one end, perhaps through a read error. This chain links TRBV4-1 with TRBJ2-6; the D gene could be TRBD1 or TRBD2 (5 bases each). Germline lookup yields CDR1 MGHRA and CDR2 YSYEKL. The length of the CDR3 is 17 residues. The CDR3 loop is CASRPPGRLSEANVLTF. CDR3 bases: TGCGCCAGCAGGCCCCCGGGACGGCTCTCTGAGGCCAACGTCCTGACTTTC.

This clonotype was seen more than once but under ten times. The chain carries TRBV24-1 and TRBJ2-4; tentative D call: TRBD2 (5 bases). In germline, CDR1 is KGHDR, CDR2 SFDVKD. This CDR3 has 15 residues. The V end lost 7 bases, the J end lost 8 bases, and 20 bases lay between the germline ends. CDR3 in DNA: TGTGCCACCAGCTACTCTGGAGACCTGAGGGACATTCAGTACTTC. It encodes CATSYSGDLRDIQYF.

The sample holds many counts of this clonotype. The chain links TRBV28 to TRBJ2-3; D is undetermined. There are 14 residues in the CDR3. Germline CDR1 and CDR2: MDHEN and SYDVKM. The V gene lost 5 bases and the J gene lost 4 bases, with 13 bases spanning the gap. The CDR3 nucleotides read TGTGCCAGCAGTCGCTCCGCGAGGCCAGATACGCAGTATTTT. It encodes CASSRSARPDTQYF. Full variable domain (outside the CDR3, taken from reference TRBV28 and TRBJ2-3): DVKVTQSSRYLVKRTGEKVFLECVQDMDHENMFWYRQDPGLGLRLIYFSYDVKMKEKGDIPEGYSVSREKKERFSLILESASTNQTSMYLCASSRSARPDTQYFGPGTRLTVL.

This clonotype was detected ten times or more. The rearrangement uses TRBV7-8 and TRBJ1-5; D is uncertain. Germline CDR1 and CDR2: SGHVS and FQNEAQ. Trimming pared 1 base from V and 7 bases from J, leaving 14 bases between. The CDR3 loop spans 15 amino acids. CDR3 coding DNA: TGTGCCAGCAGCTTAGGTATCGGCGCTGACCAGCCCCAGCATTTT. Its protein product is CASSLGIGADQPQHF.

Ten or more counts support this clonotype. DNA of the CDR3: TGCAGCGTCATACTAGCGGGAGAGGGGGATGAGCAGTTCTTC. Protein sequence: CSVILAGEGDEQFF. The V call is TRBV29-1, the J call TRBJ2-1; 11 bases align to TRBD2. The V segment lost 6 bases and the J segment 8 bases; nucleotides outside the gene matches: 9. Germline CDR1 and CDR2: SQVTM and ANQGSEA. This CDR3 region has 14 residues.

The gene calls are TRBV4-1 and TRBJ1-5, with 7 bases matching TRBD1. The CDR3 is 15 amino acids. Germline trimming cut 6 bases from V and 5 bases from J; bases unmatched to any gene: 10. Germline V gives CDR1 MGHRA, CDR2 YSYEKL. The CDR3 DNA follows: TGCGCCAGCAGACCGACAGGGCGGGGGGATCAGCCCCAGCATTTT. Translation gives CASRPTGRGDQPQHF.